These 5 T cell receptor beta chains were sequenced from one sample in a study of patients and donors after allogeneic stem cell transplantation. TCRdb redid the calling of the RT-PCR reads with MiXCR, one entry per CDR3 protein. Of more than 850,000 distinct CDR3 sequences in the sample, about 20% are singletons; the top ten hold under 6.5%. The sample taken for sequencing was blood, either unsorted or a sorted T cell fraction (not recorded which). These TCRs come from a human donor who was either an allogeneic HSCT recipient or a stem cell or donor lymphocyte infusion donor (not recorded which). It is not recorded whose cells these are; they may come from a transplant donor.

This chain uses TRBV9 with TRBJ2-2, with 10 bases that match TRBD2. Unmatched junction bases numbered 1, after V lost 1 base and J lost 4 bases. The CDR3 has 15 amino acids. Germline V gives CDR1 SGDLS, CDR2 YYNGEE. The DNA for the CDR3 is TGTGCCAGCAGCGTATCTAGCGGGGGCACCGGGGAGCTGTTTTTT. Its translation: CASSVSSGGTGELFF.

DNA for the CDR3: TGTGCCAGCAGTTACTTTAGCCTAAGCTCCTACGAGCAGTACTTC. It is translated as CASSYFSLSSYEQYF. V gene TRBV6-2 or TRBV6-3 combines with J gene TRBJ2-7; D is unresolved. Germline CDR1 reads MNHEY; CDR2 reads SVGEGT. The CDR3 consists of 15 residues. Trimming took 1 base from V and 0 from J, leaving 10 bases between them.

This clonotype was counted at least ten times. The J gene is TRBJ2-7, the V gene TRBV5-1; D is possibly TRBD1 (6 bases). The CDR3 totals 14 residues. Germline V CDR1 and CDR2: SGHRS, YFSETQ. V lost 4 bases and J lost 2, with 13 bases in between. The CDR3 here is CASSDNRQAYEQYF. CDR3 DNA sequence: TGCGCCAGCAGCGACAATAGACAGGCCTACGAGCAGTACTTC.

V is TRBV10-3 and J is TRBJ1-1, with D unclear. The CDR3 runs 13 residues. V was cut by 4 bases and J by 11 bases, with 17 bases left in between. Germline lookup yields CDR1 ENHRY and CDR2 SYGVKD. The CDR3 coding sequence is TGTGCCATCAGTGGAAGAAGTAGAGTGGGGGCTTTCTTT. Translating gives CAISGRSRVGAFF.

The chain carries TRBV30 and TRBJ1-5; D gene uncertain. Germline CDR1 reads GTSNPN; CDR2 reads SVGIG (reference sequence). The CDR3 has 14 amino acids. Trimming cost V 0 bases and J 6 bases, with 12 bases left between them. CDR3 sequence reads: CAWSVGSLSQPQHF. DNA for the CDR3: TGTGCCTGGAGTGTAGGAAGCCTATCTCAGCCCCAGCATTTT.